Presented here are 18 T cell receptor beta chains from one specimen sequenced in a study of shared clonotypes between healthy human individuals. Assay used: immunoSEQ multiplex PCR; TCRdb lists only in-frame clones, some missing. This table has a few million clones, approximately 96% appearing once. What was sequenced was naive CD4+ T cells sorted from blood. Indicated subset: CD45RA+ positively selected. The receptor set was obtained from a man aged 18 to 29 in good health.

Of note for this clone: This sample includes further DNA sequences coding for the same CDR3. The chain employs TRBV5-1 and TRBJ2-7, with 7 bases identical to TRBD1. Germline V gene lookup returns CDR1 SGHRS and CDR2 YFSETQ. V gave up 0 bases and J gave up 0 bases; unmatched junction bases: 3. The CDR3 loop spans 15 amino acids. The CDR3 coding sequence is TGCGCCAGCAGCTTGGGAGGGGGCGCCTCCTACGAGCAGTACTTC. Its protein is CASSLGGGASYEQYF.

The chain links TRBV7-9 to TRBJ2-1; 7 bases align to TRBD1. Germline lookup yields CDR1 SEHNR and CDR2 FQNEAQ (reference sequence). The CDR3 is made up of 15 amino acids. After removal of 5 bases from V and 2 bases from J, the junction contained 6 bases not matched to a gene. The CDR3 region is CASSPRQGPYNEQFF. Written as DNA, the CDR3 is TGTGCCAGCAGCCCACGACAGGGCCCCTACAATGAGCAGTTCTTC.

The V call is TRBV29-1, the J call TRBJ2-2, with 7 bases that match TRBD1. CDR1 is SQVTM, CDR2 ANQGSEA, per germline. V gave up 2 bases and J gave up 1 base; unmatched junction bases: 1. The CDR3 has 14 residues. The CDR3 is CSVERQGNTGELFF. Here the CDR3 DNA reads TGCAGCGTTGAAAGACAGGGGAACACCGGGGAGCTGTTTTTT.

CDR3 region: CASSQASSGRDEQYF. CDR3 sequence (DNA): TGCGCCAGCAGCCAAGCGAGTAGCGGGAGAGACGAGCAGTACTTC. The chain couples TRBV4-1 to TRBJ2-7; 9 nucleotides align to TRBD2. This CDR3 is built from 15 residues. Unmatched junction bases numbered 6, after V lost 1 base and J lost 5 bases. Looked up from germline, CDR1 is MGHRA and CDR2 is YSYEKL.

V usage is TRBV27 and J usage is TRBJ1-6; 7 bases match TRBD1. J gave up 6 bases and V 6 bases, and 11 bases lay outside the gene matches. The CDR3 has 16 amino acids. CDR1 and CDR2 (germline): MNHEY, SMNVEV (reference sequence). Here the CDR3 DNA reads TGTGCCAGCAGCTCGACAGGGCGTAAGGGTAATTCACCCCTCCACTTT. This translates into CASSSTGRKGNSPLHF.

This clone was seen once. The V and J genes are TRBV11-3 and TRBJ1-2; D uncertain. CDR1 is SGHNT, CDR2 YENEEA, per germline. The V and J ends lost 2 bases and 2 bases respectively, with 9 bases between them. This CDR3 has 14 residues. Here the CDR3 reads CASSLFGQNYGYTF. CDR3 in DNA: TGTGCCAGCAGCTTATTCGGCCAAAACTATGGCTACACCTTC.

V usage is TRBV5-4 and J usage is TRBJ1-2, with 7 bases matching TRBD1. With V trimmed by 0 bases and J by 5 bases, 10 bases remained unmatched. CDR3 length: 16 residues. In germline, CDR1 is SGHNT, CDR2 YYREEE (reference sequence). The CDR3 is CASSLGGQAAAYGYTF. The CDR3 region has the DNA TGTGCCAGCAGCTTGGGTGGACAGGCGGCTGCATATGGCTACACCTTC.

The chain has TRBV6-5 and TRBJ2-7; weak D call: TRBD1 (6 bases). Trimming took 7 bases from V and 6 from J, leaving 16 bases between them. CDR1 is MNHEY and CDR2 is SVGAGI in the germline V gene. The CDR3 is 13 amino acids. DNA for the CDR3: TGTGCCAGCAAAGTACAGGGAAGGGGCGAGCAGTACTTC. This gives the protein CASKVQGRGEQYF.

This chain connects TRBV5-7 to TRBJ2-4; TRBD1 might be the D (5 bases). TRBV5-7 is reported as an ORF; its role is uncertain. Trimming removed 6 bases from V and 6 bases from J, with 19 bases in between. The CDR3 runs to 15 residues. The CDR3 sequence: CASILGPANLNIQYF. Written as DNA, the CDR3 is TGTGCCAGCATCCTGGGGCCAGCAAATCTAAACATTCAGTACTTC.

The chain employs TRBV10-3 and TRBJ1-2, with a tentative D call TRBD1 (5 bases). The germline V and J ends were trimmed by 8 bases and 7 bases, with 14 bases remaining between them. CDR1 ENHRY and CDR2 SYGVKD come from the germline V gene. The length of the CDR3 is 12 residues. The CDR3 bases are TGTGCCATCTATGAGGCAGGGCCTGGCTACACCTTC. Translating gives CAIYEAGPGYTF.

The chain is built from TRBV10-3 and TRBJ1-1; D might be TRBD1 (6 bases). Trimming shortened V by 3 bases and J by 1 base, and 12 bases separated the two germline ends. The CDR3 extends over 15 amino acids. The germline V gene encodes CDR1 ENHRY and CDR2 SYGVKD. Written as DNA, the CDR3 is TGTGCCATCAGTGACGGACCGGGGGCGAACACTGAAGCTTTCTTT. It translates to CAISDGPGANTEAFF.

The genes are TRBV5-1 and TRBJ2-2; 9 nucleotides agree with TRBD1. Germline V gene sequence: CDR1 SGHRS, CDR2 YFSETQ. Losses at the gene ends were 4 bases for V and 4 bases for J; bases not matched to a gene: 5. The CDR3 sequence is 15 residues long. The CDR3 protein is CASSRTGEGTGELFF. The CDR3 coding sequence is TGCGCCAGCAGCCGGACAGGGGAGGGCACCGGGGAGCTGTTTTTT.

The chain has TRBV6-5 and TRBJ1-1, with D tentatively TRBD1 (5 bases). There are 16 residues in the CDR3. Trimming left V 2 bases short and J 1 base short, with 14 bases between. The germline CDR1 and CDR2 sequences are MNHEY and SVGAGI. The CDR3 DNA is TGTGCCAGCAGTTACGAGAGGGGAATGACGAACACTGAAGCTTTCTTT. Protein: CASSYERGMTNTEAFF.

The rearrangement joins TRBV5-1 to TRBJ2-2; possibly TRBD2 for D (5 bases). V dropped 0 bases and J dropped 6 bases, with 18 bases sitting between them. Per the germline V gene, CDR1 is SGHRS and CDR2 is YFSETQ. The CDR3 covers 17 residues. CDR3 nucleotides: TGCGCCAGCAGCTTGGGTCTGGGCGGCCGGAGGTCCGGGGAGCTGTTTTTT. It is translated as CASSLGLGGRRSGELFF.

The CDR3 protein is CASSQNGANYGYTF. The CDR3 coding sequence is TGTGCCAGCAGCCAAAACGGAGCTAACTATGGCTACACCTTC. The V call is TRBV16, the J call TRBJ1-2, with no clear D. The CDR3 is made up of 14 amino acids. Trimming cost V 2 bases and J 0 bases, with 7 bases left between them. The germline gives CDR1 KGHSY, CDR2 FQNENV.

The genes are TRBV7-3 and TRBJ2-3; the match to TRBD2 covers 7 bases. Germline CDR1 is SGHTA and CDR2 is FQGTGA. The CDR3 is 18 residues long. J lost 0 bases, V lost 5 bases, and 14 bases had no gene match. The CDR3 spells CASSLLATGAYSTDTQYF. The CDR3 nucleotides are TGTGCCAGCAGCCTACTAGCGACCGGTGCTTATAGCACAGATACGCAGTATTTT.

The CDR3 is CASSLESARTDTQYF. For the CDR3, the DNA is TGTGCCAGCAGCTTAGAGTCGGCAAGGACAGATACGCAGTATTTT. This rearrangement joins TRBV7-9 to TRBJ2-3, with D unresolved. Germline loops: CDR1 SEHNR, CDR2 FQNEAQ (reference sequence). V lost 1 base to trimming and J lost 3 bases, with 11 bases between them. This CDR3 is built from 15 residues.

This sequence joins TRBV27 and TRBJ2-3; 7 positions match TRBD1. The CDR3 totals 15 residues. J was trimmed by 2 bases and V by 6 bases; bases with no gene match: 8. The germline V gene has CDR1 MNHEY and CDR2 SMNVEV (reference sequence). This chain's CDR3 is CASRAGTDYTDTQYF. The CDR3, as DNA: TGTGCCAGCAGAGCCGGGACAGACTACACAGATACGCAGTATTTT.